Given below is one T cell receptor (beta chain) in context. It lacks a known antigen. The input lacks base qualities; no much larger clone sits a single base away. The data originate from a study of Ad26.COV2.S vaccination and SARS-CoV-2 variants (dated by TCRdb to the early 2020s). A note on the overall study: Vaccine-arm donors were drawn from COV1001, a multicentre, randomized, double-blind, placebo-controlled phase I-IIa trial of Ad26.COV2.S in healthy adults. Investigators remained blinded to trial group allocation during experiments and outcome assessment. Ad26.COV2.S was administered intramuscularly at a dose of 5x10^10 or 1x10^11 viral particles, either as one shot or as two shots given 56 days apart. A total of some 30 samples were included in the TCR-sequenced set, comprising around 19 Ad26.COV2.S vaccine recipients, 5 placebo recipients and 8 SARS-CoV-2 convalescent individuals. Trial participants were randomized into five groups of five, in which low-dose or high-dose Ad26.COV2.S was given once or twice, or placebo was given on both occasions. TCRbeta repertoire sequencing was used to assess the specificity and breadth of SARS-CoV-2-reactive T cell receptors after Ad26.COV2.S vaccination. The full study reports these points: According to the authors, total T cell responses may have been underestimated by the TCR breadth and depth analyses. The study was not powered to compare responses between vaccine doses or regimens. After vaccination, spike-specific CD8+ and CD4+ T cell responses were reported to show substantial breadth. Spike-specific TCR breadth was higher in Ad26.COV2.S recipients than in placebo recipients (P = 0.0014). Non-spike TCR breadth was comparable between vaccine and placebo recipients, consistent with the vaccine containing only spike.

The immunoSEQ Assay was the method used to sequence TCRbeta CDR3 regions. After extraction, genomic DNA underwent amplification by bias-controlled multiplex PCR, followed by high-throughput sequencing. Per the original workflow: To quantify the absolute abundance of every unique TCRbeta CDR3 region, sequences were collapsed and filtered. T cell fraction was estimated by normalizing TCRbeta template counts to usable DNA, which was measured by amplifying reference genes present in all nucleated cells. Repertoire TCRs were annotated as SARS-CoV-2-specific when V gene, CDR3 amino acid sequence and J gene were exactly matched to a known reactive TCR set. MIRA supplied the reference SARS-CoV-2 TCR set, which was filtered for enrichment in COVID-19-positive ImmuneCODE repertoires so that public or cross-reactive TCRs were removed. Using the MIRA antigens, annotated TCRs were further analysed by specific ORF or by position within an ORF. Breadth was defined as the number of annotated unique rearrangements divided by the total number of unique productive rearrangements, and depth was defined as the summed frequency of the annotated unique rearrangements. Group comparisons of TCR breadth used two-sided Wilcoxon rank-sum tests. In its TCRdb copy, this immuneACCESS table keeps in-frame sequences only and misses some clones. Where compared with another copy, unresolved V genes explain less than half of these, and the others have no known cause. That table supplies the V and J calls and clone size; D and trimming were determined from the DNA. This sample is represented by about 680,000 clones; 89% of them were singletons. The biggest ten clones account for approximately 1.5% of the sample.

The sample's treatment or condition, from its label and the paper: approximately 18 received Ad26.COV2.S at low or high dose, single or two shots; five or six received placebo; per-sample allocation not given. Repertoires of vaccine and placebo recipients were sequenced from samples collected on day 63 after the first injection. In Cohort 1b, about two dozen adults aged 18-55 years were enrolled at a single site in Boston, USA, between 29 July and 7 August 2020. Ad26.COV2.S was a replication-incompetent adenovirus type 26 vector expressing a prefusion-stabilized SARS-CoV-2 spike protein from the original Wuhan strain. The CDR3 measures 16 amino acids from cysteine to phenylalanine. The read is trimmed to its CDR3 DNA, 48 bases read in frame from base 1. Unmatched junction bases come to 7, with V trimmed by 4 bases and J by 4 bases. CDR1 LNHDA and CDR2 SQIVND were looked up in the germline V gene (reference sequence).

The sample in question was peripheral blood, obtained in a trial of Ad26.COV2.S vaccine versus placebo. The TCR originated in a person between 18 and 59 years old who received the Ad26.COV2.S COVID-19 vaccine or a placebo. The rearrangement combines TRBV19 with TRBJ1-6; TRBD1 aligns with 7 central bases. The sequenced DNA: TGTGCCAGTAGTAGGGGGACAGCTCCTTATAATTCACCCCTCCACTTT. It is translated as CASSRGTAPYNSPLHF.